This T cell receptor (beta chain) was sequenced for a study of tumor-infiltrating lymphocytes in localized non-small cell lung cancer. Study conclusions and caveats: Different pieces of the same tissue were used for each assay. Tumors had more T cell infiltration than uninvolved lung, per TCRbeta sequencing and CD3 counts.

Generated by immunoSEQ multiplex PCR, the TCRdb table keeps only in-frame clones and is missing some. The sample records approximately 8,000 clones, roughly 80% being singletons. Details on this clone: Its target is unknown.

CDR1 is SGHTA and CDR2 is FQGNSA in the germline V gene. J was trimmed by 0 bases and V by 2 bases; bases with no gene match: 6. The CDR3 has 16 residues. This sequence was found in a human donor with non-small cell lung cancer. Sample: uninvolved lung tissue not adjacent to the tumor. V usage is TRBV7-2 and J usage is TRBJ2-7; 8 bases match TRBD1. The CDR3 bases are TGTGCCAGCAGCTTAAATGTAGGGACAGGCTCCTACGAGCAGTACTTC. Translating gives CASSLNVGTGSYEQYF.